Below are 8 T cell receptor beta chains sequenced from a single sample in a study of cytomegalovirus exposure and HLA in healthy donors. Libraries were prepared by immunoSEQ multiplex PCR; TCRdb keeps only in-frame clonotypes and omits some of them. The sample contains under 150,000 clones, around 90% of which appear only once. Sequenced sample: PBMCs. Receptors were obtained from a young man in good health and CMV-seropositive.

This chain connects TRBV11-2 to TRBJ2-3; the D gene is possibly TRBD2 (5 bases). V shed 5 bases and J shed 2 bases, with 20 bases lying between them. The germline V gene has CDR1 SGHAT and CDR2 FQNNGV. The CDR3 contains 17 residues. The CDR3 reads CASSPGYWGAVTDTQYF. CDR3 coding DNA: TGTGCCAGCAGCCCTGGGTATTGGGGAGCGGTCACAGATACGCAGTATTTT.

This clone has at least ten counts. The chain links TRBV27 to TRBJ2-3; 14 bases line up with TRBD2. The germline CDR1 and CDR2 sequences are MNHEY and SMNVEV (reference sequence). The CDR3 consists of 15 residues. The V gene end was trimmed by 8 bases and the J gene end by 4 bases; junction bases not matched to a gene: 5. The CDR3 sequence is CASGTSGSWSDTQYF. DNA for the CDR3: TGTGCCAGCGGGACTAGCGGGAGCTGGTCAGATACGCAGTATTTT.

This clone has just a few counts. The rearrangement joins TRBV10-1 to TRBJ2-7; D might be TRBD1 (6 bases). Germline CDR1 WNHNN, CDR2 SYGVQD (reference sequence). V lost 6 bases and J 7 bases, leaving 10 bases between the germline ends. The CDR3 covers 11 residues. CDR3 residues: CASSERGEQYF. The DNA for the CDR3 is TGCGCCAGCAGCGAAAGGGGGGAGCAGTACTTC.

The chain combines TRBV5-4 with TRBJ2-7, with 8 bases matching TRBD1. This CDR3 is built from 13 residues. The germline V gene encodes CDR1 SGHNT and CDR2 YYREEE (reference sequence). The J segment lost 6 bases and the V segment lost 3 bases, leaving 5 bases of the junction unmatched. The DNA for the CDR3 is TGTGCCAGCAGCTGGGACAGGTCGGGCGAGCAGTACTTC. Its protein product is CASSWDRSGEQYF.

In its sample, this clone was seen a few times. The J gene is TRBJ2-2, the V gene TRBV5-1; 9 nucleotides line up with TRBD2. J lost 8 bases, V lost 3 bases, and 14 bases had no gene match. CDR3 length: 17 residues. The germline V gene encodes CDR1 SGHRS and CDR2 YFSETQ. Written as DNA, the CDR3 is TGCGCCAGCAGCTCCCCCTTTGGCGGGGGGGCCGAGGGGGAGCTGTTTTTT. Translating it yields CASSSPFGGGAEGELFF.

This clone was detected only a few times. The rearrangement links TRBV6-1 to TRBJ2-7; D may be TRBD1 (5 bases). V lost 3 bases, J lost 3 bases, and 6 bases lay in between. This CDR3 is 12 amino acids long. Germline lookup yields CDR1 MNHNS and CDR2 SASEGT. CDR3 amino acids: CASSEQGYEQYF. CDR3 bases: TGTGCCAGCAGTGAGCAGGGCTACGAGCAGTACTTC.

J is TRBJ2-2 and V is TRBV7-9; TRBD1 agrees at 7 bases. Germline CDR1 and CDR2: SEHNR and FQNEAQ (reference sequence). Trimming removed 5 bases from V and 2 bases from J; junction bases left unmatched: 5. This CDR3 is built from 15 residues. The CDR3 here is CASSPWTGNTGELFF. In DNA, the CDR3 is TGTGCCAGCAGCCCCTGGACAGGTAACACCGGGGAGCTGTTTTTT.

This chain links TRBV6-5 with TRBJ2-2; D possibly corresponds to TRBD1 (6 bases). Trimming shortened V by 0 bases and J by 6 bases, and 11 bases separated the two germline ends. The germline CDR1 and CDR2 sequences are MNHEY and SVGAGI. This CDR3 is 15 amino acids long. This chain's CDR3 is CASSYSTQGSGELFF. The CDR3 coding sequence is TGTGCCAGCAGTTACTCGACTCAGGGGTCCGGGGAGCTGTTTTTT.